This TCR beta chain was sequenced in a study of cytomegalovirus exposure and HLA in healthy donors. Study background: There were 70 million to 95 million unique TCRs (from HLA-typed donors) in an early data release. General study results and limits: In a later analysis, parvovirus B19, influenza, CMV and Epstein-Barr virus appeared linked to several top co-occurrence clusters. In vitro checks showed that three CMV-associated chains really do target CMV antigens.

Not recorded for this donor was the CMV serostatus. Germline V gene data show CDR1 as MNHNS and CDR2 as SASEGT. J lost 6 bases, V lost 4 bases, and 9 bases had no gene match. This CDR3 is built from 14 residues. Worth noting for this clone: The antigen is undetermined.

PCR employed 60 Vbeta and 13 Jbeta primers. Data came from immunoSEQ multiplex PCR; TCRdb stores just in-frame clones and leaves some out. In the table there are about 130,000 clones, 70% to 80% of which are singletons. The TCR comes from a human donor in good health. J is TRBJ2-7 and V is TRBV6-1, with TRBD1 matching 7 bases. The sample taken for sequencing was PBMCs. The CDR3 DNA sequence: TGTGCCAGCAGTGGCCGGGACAGTTGGTCCGAGCAGTACTTC. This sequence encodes CASSGRDSWSEQYF.